The source of this TCR beta chain is a study of identical twins. V was trimmed by 1 base and J by 7 bases, leaving 14 bases between them. CDR3 length equals 15 residues. The V gene's germline CDR1 is KGHSH and CDR2 LQKENI. Template switching (which added a universal primer site) was used, and cDNA carried unique molecular identifiers. TCRdb fed the 5' RACE reads into MiXCR, producing one record per CDR3 protein. Of about 480,000 distinct CDR3 sequences listed, 11% to 15% are singletons. The sample holds a few counts of this clonotype. A further study also used this sample, focusing on yellow fever vaccine responses in identical twins.

The genes are TRBV18 and TRBJ2-1; D might be TRBD2 (5 bases). Material: CD4+ T cells sorted from blood. This TCR derives from a woman under 30 in good health. The CDR3 region is CASSPLRDARNEQFF. The DNA of the CDR3 is TGTGCCAGCTCACCACTCCGGGATGCAAGGAATGAGCAGTTCTTC.